This record looks at one TCR beta chain sequence and its context. This sample is drawn from a study of blood T cell repertoires in COVID-19. About the research overall: Whether acute or convalescent, the COVID-19 samples came from the United States, Italy and Spain. Sources were T cells, B-cell-depleted T cells, or PBMCs; the material itself was cDNA or gDNA.

With 7 bases removed from V and 1 base from J, the gap between germline ends came to 13 bases. The CDR3 consists of 15 residues. CDR1 is SNHLY and CDR2 is FYNNEI in the germline V gene. Per the study methods: Reference gene primer amplification in the assay estimated nucleated cell counts. Only in-frame clones appear in the TCRdb table, and some are missing; sequencing was by immunoSEQ multiplex PCR. That table furnishes V, J and clone size, whereas the DNA furnished D and trimming. The sample has about 310,000 clones, around nine tenths seen once. The sequenced material came from peripheral blood. This receptor was obtained from a man aged 45-65 years with active or convalescent COVID-19. The J gene is TRBJ2-2, the V gene TRBV2, with a weak D call TRBD2 (6 bases). The CDR3 region has the DNA TGTGCCAGCAAATCGGACTACATGAACACCGGGGAGCTGTTTTTT. Translation: CASKSDYMNTGELFF.